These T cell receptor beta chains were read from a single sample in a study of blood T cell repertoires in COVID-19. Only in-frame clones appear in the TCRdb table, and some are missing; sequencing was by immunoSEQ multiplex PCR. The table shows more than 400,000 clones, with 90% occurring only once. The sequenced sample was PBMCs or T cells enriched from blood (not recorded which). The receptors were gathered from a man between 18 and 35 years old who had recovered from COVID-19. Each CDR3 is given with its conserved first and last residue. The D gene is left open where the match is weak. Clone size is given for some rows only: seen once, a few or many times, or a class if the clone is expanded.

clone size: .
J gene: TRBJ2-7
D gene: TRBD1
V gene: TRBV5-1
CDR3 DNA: TGCGCCAGCAGCTTGGAGGGGGCGCCTATGTACGAGCAGTACTTC
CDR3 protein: CASSLEGAPMYEQYF

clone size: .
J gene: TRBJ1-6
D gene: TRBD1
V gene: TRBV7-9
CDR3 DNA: TGTGCCAGCAGCTTAGGGCTGCAGGGGGCAAGCTCCTATAATTCACCCCTCCACTTT
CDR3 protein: CASSLGLQGASSYNSPLHF

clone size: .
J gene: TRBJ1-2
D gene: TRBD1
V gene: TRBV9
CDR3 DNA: TGTGCCAGCAGCGTAGCTCGGACAGGACTTTATGGCTACACCTTC
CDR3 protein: CASSVARTGLYGYTF

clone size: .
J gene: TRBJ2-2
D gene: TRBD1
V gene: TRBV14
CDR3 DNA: TGTGCCAGCAGCCATGCAGGGGGCACCGGGGAGCTGTTTTTT
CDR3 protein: CASSHAGGTGELFF

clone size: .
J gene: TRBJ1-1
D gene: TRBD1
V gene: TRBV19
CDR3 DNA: TGTGCCAGTAGTATAGATCCAGGTGACAGGGGGCCGGTGAGGACTGAAGCTTTCTTT
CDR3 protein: CASSIDPGDRGPVRTEAFF

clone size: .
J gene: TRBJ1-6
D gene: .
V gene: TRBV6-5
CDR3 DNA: TGTGCCAGCAGAGGGGATTCCTATAATTCACCCCTCCACTTT
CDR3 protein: CASRGDSYNSPLHF

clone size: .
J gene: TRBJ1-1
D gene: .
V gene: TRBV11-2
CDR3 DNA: TGTGCCAGCAGCTTGCAGACTGAAGCTTTCTTT
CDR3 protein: CASSLQTEAFF

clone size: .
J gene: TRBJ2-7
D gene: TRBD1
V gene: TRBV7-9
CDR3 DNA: TGTGCCAGCAGCTTAGGACAGGGGGCGTCGGACGAGCAGTACTTC
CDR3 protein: CASSLGQGASDEQYF

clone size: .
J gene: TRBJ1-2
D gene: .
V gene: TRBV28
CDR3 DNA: TGTGCCAGCTCGTTGAGGCGGGGAGGGGGTGGCTACACCTTC
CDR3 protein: CASSLRRGGGGYTF

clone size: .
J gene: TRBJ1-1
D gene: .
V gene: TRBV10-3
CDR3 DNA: TGTGCCTCCCGACAGGTGGTAGCAGGGTTGGCTTTCTTT
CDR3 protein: CASRQVVAGLAFF

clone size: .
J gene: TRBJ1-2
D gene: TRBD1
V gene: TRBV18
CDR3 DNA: TGTGCCAGCTCACCATCTGGCAGGGGGAATGGCTACACCTTC
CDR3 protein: CASSPSGRGNGYTF

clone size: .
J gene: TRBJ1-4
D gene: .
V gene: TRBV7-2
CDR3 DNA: TGTGCCAGCAGCTTAGGGAGCGGTCAGGCCAATGAAAAACTGTTTTTT
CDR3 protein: CASSLGSGQANEKLFF

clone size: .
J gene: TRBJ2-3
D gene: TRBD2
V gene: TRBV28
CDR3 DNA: TGTGCCAGCCCCCCTGGTAGTGGTAGCGGGAGTGTAGGGGGGACAGATACGCAGTATTTT
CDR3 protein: CASPPGSGSGSVGGTDTQYF

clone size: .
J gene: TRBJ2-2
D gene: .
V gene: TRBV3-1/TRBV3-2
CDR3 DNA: TGTGCCAGCAGCCAGGGGGCGCCCGGGGAGCTGTTTTTT
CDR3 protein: CASSQGAPGELFF

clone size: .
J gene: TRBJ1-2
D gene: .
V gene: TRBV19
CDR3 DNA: TGTGCCAGTAGTGTCCCCGGGGGGGGTGACTATGGCTACACCTTC
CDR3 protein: CASSVPGGGDYGYTF

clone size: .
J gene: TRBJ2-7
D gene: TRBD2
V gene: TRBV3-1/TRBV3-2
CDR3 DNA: TGTGCCAGCAGCCAAGGGACTAGCGGGAACTACGAGCAGTACTTC
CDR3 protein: CASSQGTSGNYEQYF

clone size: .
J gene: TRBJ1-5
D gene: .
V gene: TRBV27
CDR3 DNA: TGTGCCAGCAGTTTGACACCGTATAGCAATCAGCCCCAGCATTTT
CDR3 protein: CASSLTPYSNQPQHF

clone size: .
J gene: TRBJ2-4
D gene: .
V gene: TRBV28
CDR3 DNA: TGTGCCAGCAGTTTATATCCAGGAAACATTCAGTACTTC
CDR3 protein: CASSLYPGNIQYF

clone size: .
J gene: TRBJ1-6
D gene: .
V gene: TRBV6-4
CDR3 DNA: TGTGCCAGCAGGCGGGACCAGAGCAATTCACCCCTCCACTTT
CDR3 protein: CASRRDQSNSPLHF

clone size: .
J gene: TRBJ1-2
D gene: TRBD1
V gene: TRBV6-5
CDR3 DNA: TGTGCCAGCAGTTCCTTCGGGACAGGGCTTAACTATGGCTACACCTTC
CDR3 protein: CASSSFGTGLNYGYTF

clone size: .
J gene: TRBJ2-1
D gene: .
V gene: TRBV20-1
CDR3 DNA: TGCACTAGCAGCGGTTTGAATGAGCAGTTCTTC
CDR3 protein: CTSSGLNEQFF

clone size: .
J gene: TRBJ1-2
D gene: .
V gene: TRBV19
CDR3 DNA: TGTGCCAGTAGTATCCGCCGGACAGTCTATGGCTACACCTTC
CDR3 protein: CASSIRRTVYGYTF

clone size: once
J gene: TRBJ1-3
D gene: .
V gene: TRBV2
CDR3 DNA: TGTGCCAGCAGTGAATCACCGGGCTCTGGAAACACCATATATTTT
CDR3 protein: CASSESPGSGNTIYF

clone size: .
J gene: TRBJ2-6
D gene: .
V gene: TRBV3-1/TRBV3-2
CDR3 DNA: TGTGCCAGCAGCCAAAGAGGCGGCTCTGGGGCCAACGTCCTGACTTTC
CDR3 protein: CASSQRGGSGANVLTF

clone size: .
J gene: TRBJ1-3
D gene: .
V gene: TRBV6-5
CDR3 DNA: TGTGCCAGCAGTTTGGGACTTACTAACTCTGGAAACACCATATATTTT
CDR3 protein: CASSLGLTNSGNTIYF

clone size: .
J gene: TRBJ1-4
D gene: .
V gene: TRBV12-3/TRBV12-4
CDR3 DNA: TGTGCCAGCAGTGGGCCCCACCGGGAAAAACTGTTTTTT
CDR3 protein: CASSGPHREKLFF

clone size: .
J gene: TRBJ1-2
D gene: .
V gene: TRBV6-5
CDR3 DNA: TGTGCCAGCAGGGAGGTCTATGGCTACACCTTC
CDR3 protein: CASREVYGYTF

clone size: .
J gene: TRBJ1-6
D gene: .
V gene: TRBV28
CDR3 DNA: TGTGCCAGCTTAGTTCCGGGGGGCGGGTCACCCCTCCACTTT
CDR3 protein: CASLVPGGGSPLHF

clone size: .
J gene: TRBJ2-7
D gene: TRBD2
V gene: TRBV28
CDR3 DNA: TGTGCCAGCAGTCCCCCCGGGACTAGCGGGATCTACGAGCAGTACTTC
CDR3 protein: CASSPPGTSGIYEQYF

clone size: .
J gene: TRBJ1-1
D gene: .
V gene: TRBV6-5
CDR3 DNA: TGTGCCAGCCACCGCCGTAGGGGCGACACTGAAGCTTTCTTT
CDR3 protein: CASHRRRGDTEAFF

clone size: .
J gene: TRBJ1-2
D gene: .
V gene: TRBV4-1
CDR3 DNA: TGCGCCAGCAGCCAATTTCCAGGGTCGGACTATGGCTACACCTTC
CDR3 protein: CASSQFPGSDYGYTF

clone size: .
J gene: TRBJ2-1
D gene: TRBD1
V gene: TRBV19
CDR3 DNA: TGTGCCAGTAGTGTTCCGGGACAGGGGATTAATGAGCAGTTCTTC
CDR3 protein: CASSVPGQGINEQFF

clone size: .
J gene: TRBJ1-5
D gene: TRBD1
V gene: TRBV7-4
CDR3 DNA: TGTGCCAGCAGCTCGACAGGGTCCAATCAGCCCCAGCATTTT
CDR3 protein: CASSSTGSNQPQHF

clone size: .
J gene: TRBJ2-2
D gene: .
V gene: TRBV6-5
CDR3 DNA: TGTGCCAGCAGTTACCTGTACAGGGCGAACACCGGGGAGCTGTTTTTT
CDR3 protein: CASSYLYRANTGELFF

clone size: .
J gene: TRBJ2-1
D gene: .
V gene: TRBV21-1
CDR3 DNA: TGTGCCAGCAGCAAAGTGACAGGGACGCCCGACGATGAGCAGTTCTTC
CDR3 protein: CASSKVTGTPDDEQFF

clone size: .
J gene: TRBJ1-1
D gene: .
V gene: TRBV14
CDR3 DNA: TGTGCCAGCAGCCCCCCCAGGGGCCGCGGTCGAGGCACTGAAGCTTTCTTT
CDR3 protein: CASSPPRGRGRGTEAFF

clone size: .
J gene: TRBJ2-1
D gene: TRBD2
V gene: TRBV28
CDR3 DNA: TGTGCCAGCAGTTACCCCTCGCTAGCGGGAGGGATCTACAATGAGCAGTTCTTC
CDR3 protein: CASSYPSLAGGIYNEQFF

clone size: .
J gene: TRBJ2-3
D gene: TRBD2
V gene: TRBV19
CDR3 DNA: TGTGCCAGTGGTGGACTAGCGGGAGGGACAGATACGCAGTATTTT
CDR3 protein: CASGGLAGGTDTQYF

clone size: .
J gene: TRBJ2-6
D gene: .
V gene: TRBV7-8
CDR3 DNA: TGTGCCAGCAGCTTAGCGAGCACCTCCTCTGGGGCCAACGTCCTGACTTTC
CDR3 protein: CASSLASTSSGANVLTF

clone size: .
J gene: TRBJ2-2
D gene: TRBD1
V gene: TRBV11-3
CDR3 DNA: TGTGCCAGCAGCTTAGCAGGGGGCACCGGGGAGCTGTTTTTT
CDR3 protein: CASSLAGGTGELFF

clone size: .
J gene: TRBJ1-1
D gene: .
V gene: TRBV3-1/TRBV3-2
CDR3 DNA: TGTGCCAGCACTAAGGGGTGGGGGAACACTGAAGCTTTCTTT
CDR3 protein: CASTKGWGNTEAFF

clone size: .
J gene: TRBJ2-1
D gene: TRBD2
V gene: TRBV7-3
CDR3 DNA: TGTGCCAGCAGCCGAGCGGGAGGTACCTACAATGAGCAGTTCTTC
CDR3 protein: CASSRAGGTYNEQFF

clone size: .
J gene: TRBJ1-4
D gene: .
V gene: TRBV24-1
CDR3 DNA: TGTGCCACCAGTGAGAGGACAGATCCCAATGAAAAACTGTTTTTT
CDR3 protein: CATSERTDPNEKLFF

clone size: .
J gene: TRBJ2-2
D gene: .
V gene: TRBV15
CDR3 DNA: TGTGCCACCAGCACTTCCGCTCGGGACACCGGGGAGCTGTTTTTT
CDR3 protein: CATSTSARDTGELFF

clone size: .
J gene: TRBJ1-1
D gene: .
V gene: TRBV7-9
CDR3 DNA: TGTGCCAGCAGCTCTGGGAGAGGAGGTGGGACTGAAGCTTTCTTT
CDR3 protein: CASSSGRGGGTEAFF

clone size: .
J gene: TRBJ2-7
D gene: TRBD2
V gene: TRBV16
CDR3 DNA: TGTGCCAGCAGCCCCGCGGGGGTTTTCTACGAGCAGTACTTC
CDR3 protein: CASSPAGVFYEQYF

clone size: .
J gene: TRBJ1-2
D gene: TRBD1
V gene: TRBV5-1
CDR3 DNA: TGCGCCAGCACCTTAGGGGGCAACCTCTATGGCTACACCTTC
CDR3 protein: CASTLGGNLYGYTF

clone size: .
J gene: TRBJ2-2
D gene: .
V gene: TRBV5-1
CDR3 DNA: TGCGCCAGCAGCCTGGAACTAGTTTTCCTTCCCGGGGAGCTGTTTTTT
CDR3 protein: CASSLELVFLPGELFF

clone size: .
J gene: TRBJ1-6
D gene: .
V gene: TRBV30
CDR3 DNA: TGTGCCTGGAAGCCAGGGGCGACGGGTTCACCCCTCCACTTT
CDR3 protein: CAWKPGATGSPLHF

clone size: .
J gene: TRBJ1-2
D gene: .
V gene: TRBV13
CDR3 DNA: TGTGCCAGCAGCTTAGGGTCGACAGATTATGGCTACACCTTC
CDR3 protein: CASSLGSTDYGYTF

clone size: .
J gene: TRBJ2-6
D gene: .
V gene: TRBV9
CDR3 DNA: TGTGCCAGCAGCGTAGTAGAGTGGAGCTCTGGGGCCAACGTCCTGACTTTC
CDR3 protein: CASSVVEWSSGANVLTF

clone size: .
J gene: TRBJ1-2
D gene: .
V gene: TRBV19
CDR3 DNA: TGTGCCAGTAGAGATCAGGGGCGCCCCCTCCATGGCTACACCTTC
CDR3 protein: CASRDQGRPLHGYTF

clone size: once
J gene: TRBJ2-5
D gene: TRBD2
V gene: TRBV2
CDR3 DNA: TGTGCCAGCAGTGGGAGACTAGCGGGAGCGGAGCCCCAGTACTTC
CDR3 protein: CASSGRLAGAEPQYF

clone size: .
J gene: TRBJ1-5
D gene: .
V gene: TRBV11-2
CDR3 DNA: TGTGCCAGCAGCTTAGCCCAGGATAGCAATCAGCCCCAGCATTTT
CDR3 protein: CASSLAQDSNQPQHF

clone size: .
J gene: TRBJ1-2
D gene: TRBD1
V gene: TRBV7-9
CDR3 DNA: TGTGCCAGCAGCCCGGATCGGCGACAGGGCGGCTATGGCTACACCTTC
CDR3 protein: CASSPDRRQGGYGYTF

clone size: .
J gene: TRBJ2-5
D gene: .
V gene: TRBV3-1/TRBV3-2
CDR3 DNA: TGTGCCAGCAGCCAAGACGGAGGCGGGGTGCTCCAAGAGACCCAGTACTTC
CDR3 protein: CASSQDGGGVLQETQYF

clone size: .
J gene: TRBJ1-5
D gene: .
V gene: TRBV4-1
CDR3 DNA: TGCGCCAGCAGCCAAGACAGGGGCACCAATCAGCCCCAGCATTTT
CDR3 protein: CASSQDRGTNQPQHF

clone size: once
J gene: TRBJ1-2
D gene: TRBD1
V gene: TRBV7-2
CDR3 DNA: TGTGCCAGCAGCCTCCTGACAGGGAACTATGGCTACACCTTC
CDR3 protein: CASSLLTGNYGYTF

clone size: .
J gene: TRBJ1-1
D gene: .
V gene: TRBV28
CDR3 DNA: TGTGCCAGCAGTTACTTAGGGGTGACTGAAGCTTTCTTT
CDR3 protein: CASSYLGVTEAFF